This T cell receptor beta chain was found in a study of neurological immune-mediated disorders. This clonotype has ten or more counts. What it binds is not known. Each TCR transcript was tagged with a 10-nucleotide random UMI during 5'RACE. MiXCR was run by TCRdb on the 5' RACE reads, yielding one entry per CDR3 protein. The table shows tens of thousands of distinct CDR3 sequences, with 3% to 4.5% occurring only once. Study results and limitations: The study found the most TCR clonal expansion in HTLV-1-associated myelopathy and the least in multiple sclerosis, below healthy controls.

CDR1 and CDR2 from the germline V gene are LNHNV and YYDKDF (reference sequence). V shed 6 bases, J shed 8 bases, and the junction held 14 bases outside the gene matches. The CDR3 has 16 residues. The sequencing sample was made of PBMCs. This clonotype originated in a woman aged 25 to 39 with multiple sclerosis. This rearrangement joins TRBV15 to TRBJ1-4, with TRBD1 matching over 8 bases. The CDR3 DNA is TGTGCCACCAGAACCGGGACAGGAGGTCGTCCAGAAAAACTGTTTTTT. Protein sequence: CATRTGTGGRPEKLFF.